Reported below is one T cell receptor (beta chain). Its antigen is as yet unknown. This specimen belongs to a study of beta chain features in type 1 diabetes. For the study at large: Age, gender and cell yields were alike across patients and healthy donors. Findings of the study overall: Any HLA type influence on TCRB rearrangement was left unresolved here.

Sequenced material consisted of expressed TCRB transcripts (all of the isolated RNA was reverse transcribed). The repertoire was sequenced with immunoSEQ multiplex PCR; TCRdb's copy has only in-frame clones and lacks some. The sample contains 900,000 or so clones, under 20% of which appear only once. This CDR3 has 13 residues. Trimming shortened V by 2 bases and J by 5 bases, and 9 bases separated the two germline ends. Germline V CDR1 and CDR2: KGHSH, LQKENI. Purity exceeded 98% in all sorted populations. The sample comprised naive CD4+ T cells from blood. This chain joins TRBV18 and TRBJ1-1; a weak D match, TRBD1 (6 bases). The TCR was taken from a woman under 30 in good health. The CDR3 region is CASSPGGRTEAFF. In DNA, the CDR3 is TGTGCCAGCTCACCAGGGGGCCGGACTGAAGCTTTCTTT. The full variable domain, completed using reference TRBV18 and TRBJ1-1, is NAGVMQNPRHLVRRRGQEARLRCSPMKGHSHVYWYRQLPEEGLKFMVYLQKENIIDESGMPKERFSAEFPKEGPSILRIQQVVRGDSAAYFCASSPGGRTEAFFGQGTRLTVV.